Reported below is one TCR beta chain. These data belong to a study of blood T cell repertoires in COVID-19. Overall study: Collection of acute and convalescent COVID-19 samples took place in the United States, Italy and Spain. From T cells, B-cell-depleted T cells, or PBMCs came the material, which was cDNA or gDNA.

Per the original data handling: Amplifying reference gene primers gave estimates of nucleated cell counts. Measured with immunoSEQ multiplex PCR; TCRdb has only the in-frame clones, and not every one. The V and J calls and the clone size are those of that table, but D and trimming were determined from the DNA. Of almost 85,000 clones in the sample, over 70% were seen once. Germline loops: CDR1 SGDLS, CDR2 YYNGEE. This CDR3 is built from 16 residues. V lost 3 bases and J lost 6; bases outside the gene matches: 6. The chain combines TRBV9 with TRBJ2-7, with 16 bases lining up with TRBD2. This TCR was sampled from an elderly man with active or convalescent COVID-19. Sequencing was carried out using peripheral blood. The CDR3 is CASSAGTSGRGAEQYF. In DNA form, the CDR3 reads TGTGCCAGCAGCGCAGGGACTAGCGGGAGGGGGGCCGAGCAGTACTTC. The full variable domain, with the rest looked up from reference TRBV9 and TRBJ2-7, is DSGVTQTPKHLITATGQRVTLRCSPRSGDLSVYWYQQSLDQGLQFLIQYYNGEERAKGNILERFSAQQFPDLHSELNLSSLELGDSALYFCASSAGTSGRGAEQYFGPGTRLTVT.